This is a list of T cell receptor beta chains from one sample in a study of blood T cell repertoires in COVID-19. Assay used: immunoSEQ multiplex PCR; TCRdb lists only in-frame clones, some missing. The sample has 200,000 to 250,000 clones, approximately 81% seen once. The sample comprised peripheral blood. These receptors were obtained from an elderly woman with active or convalescent COVID-19. Each CDR3 is given with its conserved first and last residue. The order of the fields is J gene, V gene, D gene, clone size, CDR3 DNA, CDR3 protein. The D gene is left open where the match is weak. Rows may omit the clone size; those that give it use once, few, many or a size class.

J gene: TRBJ2-6
V gene: TRBV10-3
D gene: TRBD1
clone size: NA
CDR3 DNA: TGTGCCATCAGCTTCCCGGACAGGGGCAGCTCTGGGGCCAACGTCCTGACTTTC
CDR3 protein: CAISFPDRGSSGANVLTF

J gene: TRBJ1-2
V gene: TRBV24-1
D gene: TRBD1
clone size: few
CDR3 DNA: TGTGCCACCAGTCGGGACAGGGCCTATGGCTACACCTTC
CDR3 protein: CATSRDRAYGYTF

J gene: TRBJ2-7
V gene: TRBV27
D gene: TRBD2
clone size: NA
CDR3 DNA: TGTGCCAGCAGTTTAAGTCCGAGCGGGAGCTACGAGCAGTACTTC
CDR3 protein: CASSLSPSGSYEQYF

J gene: TRBJ1-3
V gene: TRBV9
D gene: NA
clone size: NA
CDR3 DNA: TGTGCCAGCAGCGTAGAGTCGCGAGGAAACACCATATATTTT
CDR3 protein: CASSVESRGNTIYF

J gene: TRBJ2-1
V gene: TRBV7-2
D gene: TRBD2
clone size: NA
CDR3 DNA: TGTGCCAGCAGCTTAGCGCGCGGGAGCTCCTACAATGAGCAGTTCTTC
CDR3 protein: CASSLARGSSYNEQFF

J gene: TRBJ2-5
V gene: TRBV7-9
D gene: TRBD2
clone size: NA
CDR3 DNA: TGTGCCAGCAGCTTAGGGACTAGCGGCCAAGAGACCCAGTACTTC
CDR3 protein: CASSLGTSGQETQYF

J gene: TRBJ2-1
V gene: TRBV5-1
D gene: TRBD2
clone size: NA
CDR3 DNA: TGCGCCAGCAGCGCGACTAGCGGCTCCTACAATGAGCAGTTCTTC
CDR3 protein: CASSATSGSYNEQFF

J gene: TRBJ1-2
V gene: TRBV7-2
D gene: NA
clone size: NA
CDR3 DNA: TGTGCCAGCAGCTCAGGGGCACAGGAAGGCCTTGGCTACACCTTC
CDR3 protein: CASSSGAQEGLGYTF

J gene: TRBJ2-1
V gene: TRBV5-4
D gene: NA
clone size: once
CDR3 DNA: TGTGCCAGCAGCTTGGGAGGGCGGGGACTCGCTAAGCAGTTCTTC
CDR3 protein: CASSLGGRGLAKQFF

J gene: TRBJ2-3
V gene: TRBV9
D gene: TRBD1
clone size: NA
CDR3 DNA: TGTGCCAGCAGCGTAGGACAGGGGGTAACAGATACGCAGTATTTT
CDR3 protein: CASSVGQGVTDTQYF

J gene: TRBJ2-3
V gene: TRBV14
D gene: TRBD2
clone size: NA
CDR3 DNA: TGTGCCAGCAGCCAAGATAAGGGTAGCGGGAGCACAGATACGCAGTATTTT
CDR3 protein: CASSQDKGSGSTDTQYF

J gene: TRBJ2-5
V gene: TRBV7-6
D gene: TRBD2
clone size: few
CDR3 DNA: TGTGCCAGCAGCTCAAAGCGGGAGGGCCGGGAGACCCAGTACTTC
CDR3 protein: CASSSKREGRETQYF

J gene: TRBJ2-7
V gene: TRBV18
D gene: NA
clone size: NA
CDR3 DNA: TGTGCCAGCTCACCGCCCGGAGGGGTCCCCTACGAGCAGTACTTC
CDR3 protein: CASSPPGGVPYEQYF

J gene: TRBJ2-5
V gene: TRBV9
D gene: TRBD1
clone size: NA
CDR3 DNA: TGTGCCAGCAGCGACGGGGACAGGATTTTGGAGACCCAGTACTTC
CDR3 protein: CASSDGDRILETQYF

J gene: TRBJ2-3
V gene: TRBV7-6
D gene: TRBD1
clone size: NA
CDR3 DNA: TGTGCCAGCAGCCCAGGTCGGGGACAGATATTCGAGTATGGCACAGATACGCAGTATTTT
CDR3 protein: CASSPGRGQIFEYGTDTQYF

J gene: TRBJ1-6
V gene: TRBV10-3
D gene: NA
clone size: NA
CDR3 DNA: TGTGCCATCAGTGGGGAGGGGTATAATTCACCCCTCCACTTT
CDR3 protein: CAISGEGYNSPLHF

J gene: TRBJ2-2
V gene: TRBV4-2
D gene: TRBD2
clone size: NA
CDR3 DNA: TGTGCCAGCAGCCAACTAGCGGGAGGGATTCCCGGGGAGCTGTTTTTT
CDR3 protein: CASSQLAGGIPGELFF

J gene: TRBJ2-1
V gene: TRBV24-1
D gene: NA
clone size: NA
CDR3 DNA: TGTGCCACCAGTGACCTGAATGAGCAGTTCTTC
CDR3 protein: CATSDLNEQFF

J gene: TRBJ2-1
V gene: TRBV5-1
D gene: NA
clone size: NA
CDR3 DNA: TGCGCCAGCAGAGGTGTGGGGGCGGGTACCTACAATGAGCAGTTCTTC
CDR3 protein: CASRGVGAGTYNEQFF

J gene: TRBJ2-7
V gene: TRBV6-5
D gene: NA
clone size: NA
CDR3 DNA: TGTGCCAGCCGTTGGACAGAGGGTGAGCAGTACTTC
CDR3 protein: CASRWTEGEQYF

J gene: TRBJ2-2
V gene: TRBV6-2/TRBV6-3
D gene: TRBD1
clone size: NA
CDR3 DNA: TGTGCCAGCAGTACCGGGACAGGGCGTGCCGGGGAGCTGTTTTTT
CDR3 protein: CASSTGTGRAGELFF

J gene: TRBJ2-5
V gene: TRBV4-2
D gene: NA
clone size: few
CDR3 DNA: TGTGCCAGCAGCCAAGATGCGGCGGAGACTAGTCGTGAGACCCAGTACTTC
CDR3 protein: CASSQDAAETSRETQYF

J gene: TRBJ2-2
V gene: TRBV24-1
D gene: NA
clone size: NA
CDR3 DNA: TGTGCCACCAGTGACTCTGGACTTAACACCGGGGAGCTGTTTTTT
CDR3 protein: CATSDSGLNTGELFF

J gene: TRBJ2-3
V gene: TRBV5-4
D gene: TRBD2
clone size: NA
CDR3 DNA: TGTGCCAGCAGCTTAACTAGCGGAAGCACAGATACGCAGTATTTT
CDR3 protein: CASSLTSGSTDTQYF

J gene: TRBJ2-1
V gene: TRBV21-1
D gene: NA
clone size: NA
CDR3 DNA: TGTGCCAGCAGGGGCAGGGTCTTCAATGAGCAGTTCTTC
CDR3 protein: CASRGRVFNEQFF

J gene: TRBJ2-1
V gene: TRBV5-6
D gene: NA
clone size: NA
CDR3 DNA: TGTGCCAGCAGCTTGGGTCTACCGGGCAATGAGCAGTTCTTC
CDR3 protein: CASSLGLPGNEQFF

J gene: TRBJ1-4
V gene: TRBV7-8
D gene: TRBD1
clone size: NA
CDR3 DNA: TGTGCCAGCAGCTCCTATTCCGGGACAGGGGGCGAAAAACTGTTTTTT
CDR3 protein: CASSSYSGTGGEKLFF

J gene: TRBJ1-5
V gene: TRBV7-2
D gene: NA
clone size: once
CDR3 DNA: TGTGCCAGCAGCTTAGAGTCGGGGAAGCCCCAGCATTTT
CDR3 protein: CASSLESGKPQHF

J gene: TRBJ2-4
V gene: TRBV7-2
D gene: NA
clone size: NA
CDR3 DNA: TGTGCCAGCAGCGATGGGGGGGCCGGGAACATTCAGTACTTC
CDR3 protein: CASSDGGAGNIQYF

J gene: TRBJ2-7
V gene: TRBV18
D gene: NA
clone size: NA
CDR3 DNA: TGTGCCAGCTCACTTGGGCAGGGGAAATCCTACGAGCAGTACTTC
CDR3 protein: CASSLGQGKSYEQYF

J gene: TRBJ1-1
V gene: TRBV11-3
D gene: TRBD1
clone size: NA
CDR3 DNA: TGTGCCAGCAGTCTCCCGGGCAGGGGGGTCACTGAAGCTTTCTTT
CDR3 protein: CASSLPGRGVTEAFF

J gene: TRBJ2-3
V gene: TRBV29-1
D gene: NA
clone size: once
CDR3 DNA: TGCAGCGTTGAAGAGAGCTTCACAGATACGCAGTATTTT
CDR3 protein: CSVEESFTDTQYF

J gene: TRBJ2-5
V gene: TRBV28
D gene: TRBD1
clone size: NA
CDR3 DNA: TGTGCCAGCAGCATAACGGGACAGGGGGGGGAGACCCAGTACTTC
CDR3 protein: CASSITGQGGETQYF

J gene: TRBJ2-2
V gene: TRBV29-1
D gene: NA
clone size: few
CDR3 DNA: TGCAGCGTTGATATCGCAGGGGCCGGGGAGCTGTTTTTT
CDR3 protein: CSVDIAGAGELFF

J gene: TRBJ2-1
V gene: TRBV11-2
D gene: TRBD1
clone size: few
CDR3 DNA: TGTGCCAGCAGCTTAGATTCTGGACAGGGGGCGCGGAATGAGCAGTTCTTC
CDR3 protein: CASSLDSGQGARNEQFF

J gene: TRBJ2-2
V gene: TRBV2
D gene: TRBD1
clone size: NA
CDR3 DNA: TGTGCCAGCCGACAGGGAAGCATCTCCGGGGAGCTGTTTTTT
CDR3 protein: CASRQGSISGELFF

J gene: TRBJ2-3
V gene: TRBV19
D gene: TRBD2
clone size: NA
CDR3 DNA: TGTGCCAGTAGTATAAGAGCGGGGGGTAGCACAGATACGCAGTATTTT
CDR3 protein: CASSIRAGGSTDTQYF

J gene: TRBJ1-4
V gene: TRBV5-8
D gene: NA
clone size: NA
CDR3 DNA: TGTGCCAGCAGTTACGGGGAAACTCCGAATGAAAAACTGTTTTTT
CDR3 protein: CASSYGETPNEKLFF

J gene: TRBJ2-5
V gene: TRBV3-1/TRBV3-2
D gene: NA
clone size: NA
CDR3 DNA: TGTGCCAGCAGCCACCATAAAGGGAAGGGGGAGACCCAGTACTTC
CDR3 protein: CASSHHKGKGETQYF

J gene: TRBJ1-2
V gene: TRBV4-3
D gene: TRBD1
clone size: NA
CDR3 DNA: TGCGCCAGCAGCCCCGGGACAGGGGATAACTATGGCTACACCTTC
CDR3 protein: CASSPGTGDNYGYTF

J gene: TRBJ1-4
V gene: TRBV28
D gene: TRBD1
clone size: few
CDR3 DNA: TGTGCCAGCAGCCTCTCAGGGACAGTGGTTTTT
CDR3 protein: CASSLSGTVVF

J gene: TRBJ1-1
V gene: TRBV5-1
D gene: NA
clone size: NA
CDR3 DNA: TGCGCCAGCCGGCTAGATACGAGGGGGGGAGCTTTCTTT
CDR3 protein: CASRLDTRGGAFF